These 19 T cell receptor beta chains were all obtained from the same sample, sequenced in a study of long-term antiretroviral therapy in people with HIV (dated by TCRdb to 2022 to 2024). The immunoSEQ hsTCRB v3.0 assay was used at survey level resolution to sequence the TRB variable region. TCRdb mirrors the immuneACCESS table, restricted to in-frame sequences. Some clones are absent from its copies; in checked studies, under half trace to an unresolved V gene, and the reason for the others is unknown. The sample records tens of thousands of clones, approximately 83% of which are singletons. About 4% of the sample is in the top ten clones. The sample consisted of unsorted PBMCs, taken 0.8 years before starting antiretroviral therapy. These receptors were taken from a man younger than 35 with HIV.

The CDR3 region is CASSQDPDRVDEQYF. CDR3 DNA sequence: TGCGCCAGCAGCCAAGACCCGGACAGGGTGGACGAGCAGTACTTC. This chain links TRBV4-3 with TRBJ2-7, with 8 bases that match TRBD1. V lost 0 bases to trimming and J lost 5 bases; unmatched junction nucleotides: 6. The CDR3 loop spans 15 amino acids. CDR1 LGHNA and CDR2 YSLEER come from the germline V gene.

The chain joins TRBV4-1 to TRBJ2-1; D may be TRBD2 (5 bases). V lost 4 bases and J lost 6, with 13 bases in between. Germline loops: CDR1 MGHRA, CDR2 YSYEKL. The CDR3 totals 14 residues. CDR3 sequence (DNA): TGCGCCAGCAGCCGAATAAGGGAGTTCAATGAGCAGTTCTTC. Translation: CASSRIREFNEQFF.

The chain links TRBV5-5 to TRBJ2-1; D unresolved. CDR1 and CDR2 from the germline V gene are SGHKS and YYEKEE (reference sequence). V was cut by 2 bases and J by 3 bases, with 12 bases left in between. This CDR3 has 15 amino acids. In nucleotides, the CDR3 is TGTGCCAGCAGCTTTTACATCCGTCACTACAATGAGCAGTTCTTC. Amino acids: CASSFYIRHYNEQFF.

As DNA, the CDR3 is TGTGCCAGCAGCTGGCCCGAGGGGGCCGGGGAGCTGTTTTTT. Amino acid sequence: CASSWPEGAGELFF. This rearrangement joins TRBV5-5 to TRBJ2-2; a possible D gene is TRBD1 (6 bases). V lost 3 bases, J lost 6 bases, and 12 bases lay in between. The length of the CDR3 is 14 residues. Germline loops: CDR1 SGHKS, CDR2 YYEKEE (reference sequence).

The genes are TRBV6-6 and TRBJ1-2; perhaps TRBD1 as D (6 bases). V lost 6 bases and J 5 bases, leaving 19 bases between the germline ends. Germline values: CDR1 MNHNY, CDR2 SVGAGI (reference sequence). The CDR3 contains 15 residues. DNA of the CDR3: TGTGCCAGCAGCCGGGGACACTTTACGCGATATGGCTACACCTTC. This encodes CASSRGHFTRYGYTF.

The chain is built from TRBV30 and TRBJ1-6, with D unresolved. The CDR3 is made up of 14 amino acids. Germline V CDR1 and CDR2: GTSNPN, SVGIG (reference sequence). V was clipped by 4 bases and J by 0 bases, with 7 bases between them. Written as DNA, the CDR3 is TGTGCCTGGAAGAGGGTCTCCTATAATTCACCCCTCCACTTT. This codes for CAWKRVSYNSPLHF.

This clone was picked up one time. This chain uses TRBV7-2 with TRBJ2-1; D is possibly TRBD1 or TRBD2 (5 bases each). Germline assignment: CDR1 SGHTA and CDR2 FQGNSA. The CDR3 is 13 residues long. Trimming removed 2 bases from V and 10 bases from J, with 12 bases in between. The CDR3 here is CASSLLRGGEQFF. As DNA, the CDR3 is TGTGCCAGCAGCTTATTGAGGGGCGGAGAGCAGTTCTTC. Full variable domain (remainder filled in from reference TRBV7-2 and TRBJ2-1): GAGVSQSPSNKVTEKGKDVELRCDPISGHTALYWYRQSLGQGLEFLIYFQGNSAPDKSGLPSDRFSAERTGGSVSTLTIQRTQQEDSAVYLCASSLLRGGEQFFGPGTRLTVL.

The chain employs TRBV27 and TRBJ2-3; 8 bases line up with TRBD1. With 2 bases clipped from V and 0 bases from J, the junction kept 4 bases outside the gene matches. Germline V gene lookup returns CDR1 MNHEY and CDR2 SMNVEV (reference sequence). The CDR3 loop spans 16 amino acids. The CDR3 loop is CASSLPGQGSTDTQYF. For the CDR3, the DNA is TGTGCCAGCAGTTTACCAGGACAGGGTAGCACAGATACGCAGTATTTT.

V usage is TRBV7-9 and J usage is TRBJ2-3; 7 bases are a match to TRBD2. CDR3 length: 13 amino acids. CDR1 and CDR2 (germline): SEHNR, FQNEAQ (reference sequence). V lost 11 bases to trimming and J lost 6 bases; unmatched junction nucleotides: 11. The CDR3 sequence is CAGAGGGVDTQYF. The CDR3 region has the DNA TGTGCCGGTGCTGGGGGGGGAGTGGATACGCAGTATTTT.

The rearrangement links TRBV29-1 to TRBJ1-4, with 7 bases fitting TRBD1. CDR1 is SQVTM, CDR2 ANQGSEA, per germline. The CDR3 runs 12 residues. Germline trimming cut 7 bases from V and 7 bases from J; bases unmatched to any gene: 6. CDR3 coding DNA: TGCAGCGCGCAGGGGGAGGGTGAAAAACTGTTTTTT. This translates into CSAQGEGEKLFF.

The J gene is TRBJ1-1, the V gene TRBV19; no definite D call. This CDR3 region has 11 residues. Germline CDR1 is LNHDA and CDR2 is SQIVND (reference sequence). V was cut by 10 bases and J by 10 bases, with 16 bases left in between. The CDR3 spells CATWLGLRAFF. CDR3 sequence (DNA): TGTGCCACCTGGTTGGGCTTACGAGCTTTCTTT.

The genes are TRBV4-3 and TRBJ2-3, with a weak D call TRBD1 (5 bases). Germline V gene sequence: CDR1 LGHNA, CDR2 YSLEER. This CDR3 contains 14 residues. Trimming cost V 5 bases and J 2 bases, with 11 bases left between them. Here the CDR3 DNA reads TGCGCCAGCAGCGACAGAGTTTCCACAGATACGCAGTATTTT. Translated: CASSDRVSTDTQYF.

J is TRBJ1-2 and V is TRBV6-6, with a tentative D call TRBD1 (5 bases). This CDR3 has 16 residues. Trimming cost V 6 bases and J 4 bases, with 21 bases left between them. Germline V gene data show CDR1 as MNHNY and CDR2 as SVGAGI (reference sequence). The CDR3 DNA follows: TGTGCCAGCAGGACCCGGGGACCAACAGCATCCTATGGCTACACCTTC. Translated: CASRTRGPTASYGYTF.

V gene TRBV19 combines with J gene TRBJ2-1; D may be TRBD2 (5 bases). This CDR3 comprises 17 residues. The V gene's germline CDR1 is LNHDA and CDR2 SQIVND (reference sequence). The germline V and J ends were trimmed by 1 base and 5 bases, with 18 bases remaining between them. CDR3: CASSIGVSGAWDNEQFF. The CDR3 region has the DNA TGTGCCAGTAGTATAGGAGTGAGCGGAGCCTGGGACAATGAGCAGTTCTTC.

This chain uses TRBV25-1 with TRBJ1-2; D might be TRBD1 (5 bases). The ends were cut back, 0 bases at V and 3 bases at J, with 11 bases in the middle. Germline CDR1 reads MGHDK; CDR2 reads SYGVNS. This CDR3 is 15 amino acids long. The CDR3 reads CASSEYGAGDYGYTF. In nucleotides, the CDR3 is TGTGCCAGCAGTGAATATGGGGCTGGGGACTATGGCTACACCTTC.

The chain is built from TRBV7-8 and TRBJ1-1, with D perhaps matching TRBD1 (6 bases). Germline CDR1 and CDR2: SGHVS and FQNEAQ. CDR3 length equals 14 residues. V lost 7 bases and J lost 3, with 15 bases in between. This chain's CDR3 is CASNVQGGYTEAFF. DNA for the CDR3: TGTGCCAGCAATGTACAGGGAGGTTACACTGAAGCTTTCTTT.

This chain joins TRBV6-5 and TRBJ2-7; D is tentatively TRBD1 or TRBD2 (5 bases each). The CDR3 consists of 14 residues. Germline CDR1 MNHEY, CDR2 SVGAGI. V shed 5 bases and J shed 3 bases, with 14 bases lying between them. The CDR3 loop reads CASSDSEGFYEQYF. As DNA, the CDR3 is TGTGCCAGCAGTGACAGTGAGGGGTTCTACGAGCAGTACTTC.

This clone was picked up a small number of times. V is TRBV19 and J is TRBJ1-2, with D unclear. The germline V gene has CDR1 LNHDA and CDR2 SQIVND (reference sequence). This CDR3 has 12 residues. Trimming left V 4 bases short and J 7 bases short, with 10 bases between. CDR3 region: CASSRSGVGYTF. The CDR3 DNA reads TGTGCCAGTAGTAGGTCCGGCGTTGGCTACACCTTC. Combining the CDR3 with reference TRBV19 and TRBJ1-2 gives the whole variable domain DGGITQSPKYLFRKEGQNVTLSCEQNLNHDAMYWYRQDPGQGLRLIYYSQIVNDFQKGDIAEGYSVSREKKESFPLTVTSAQKNPTAFYLCASSRSGVGYTFGSGTRLTVV.

About this clone itself: Mismatch with germline at one junction end may stem from a read error. The V gene is TRBV7-7, the J gene TRBJ1-1; D is undetermined. The CDR3 covers 13 residues. The germline CDR1 and CDR2 sequences are SSHAT and FNYEAQ (reference sequence). In DNA, the CDR3 is TGTGCTAGCAGCTTAGACACGAACACTGAAGCTTTCTTT. Encoded protein: CASSLDTNTEAFF.